This TCR beta chain was retrieved from a study of blood T cell repertoires in COVID-19. The overall study: From the United States, Italy and Spain came samples of acute and convalescent COVID-19. T cells, B-cell-depleted T cells, or PBMCs supplied cDNA or gDNA.

V shed 0 bases and J 6 bases; nucleotides not matched to a gene: 12. The CDR3 contains 17 residues. CDR1 and CDR2 from the germline V gene are GTSNPN and SVGIG (reference sequence). Sequenced by immunoSEQ multiplex PCR; TCRdb stores in-frame clones only, minus some. The repertoire holds fewer than 250,000 clones, around 92% seen once, with around 1.2% in the top ten. The sequenced sample was peripheral blood. This receptor was taken from a man in his thirties or forties with acute or convalescent COVID-19. The V gene is TRBV30, the J gene TRBJ2-1; 9 bases match TRBD2. DNA of the CDR3: TGTGCCTGGAGTGTACAAAAGGGCGGGAGGGTCCTCAATGAGCAGTTCTTC. Translation gives CAWSVQKGGRVLNEQFF.